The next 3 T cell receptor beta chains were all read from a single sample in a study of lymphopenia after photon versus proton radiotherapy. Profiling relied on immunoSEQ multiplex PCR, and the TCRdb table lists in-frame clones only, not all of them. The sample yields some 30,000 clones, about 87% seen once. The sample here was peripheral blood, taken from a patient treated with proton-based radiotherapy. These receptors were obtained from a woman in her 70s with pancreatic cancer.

DNA for the CDR3: TGTGCCAGCAGCTTACTAGACAATGAGCAGTTCTTC. As protein: CASSLLDNEQFF. The chain couples TRBV7-6 to TRBJ2-1; D is ambiguous. V shed 2 bases and J shed 5 bases, with 4 bases lying between them. CDR3 length: 12 residues. Germline CDR1 reads SGHVS; CDR2 reads FNYEAQ. The full variable domain, rest sourced from reference TRBV7-6 and TRBJ2-1, is GAGVSQSPRYKVTKRGQDVALRCDPISGHVSLYWYRQALGQGPEFLTYFNYEAQQDKSGLPNDRFSAERPEGSISTLTIQRTEQRDSAMYRCASSLLDNEQFFGPGTRLTVL.

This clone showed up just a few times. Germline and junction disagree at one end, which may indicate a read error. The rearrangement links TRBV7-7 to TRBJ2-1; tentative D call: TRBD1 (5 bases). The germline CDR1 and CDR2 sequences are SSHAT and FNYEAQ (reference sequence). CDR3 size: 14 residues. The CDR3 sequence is CASSFQGADNEQFF. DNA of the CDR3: TGTGCTAGCAGCTTTCAGGGTGCGGACAATGAGCAGTTCTTC.

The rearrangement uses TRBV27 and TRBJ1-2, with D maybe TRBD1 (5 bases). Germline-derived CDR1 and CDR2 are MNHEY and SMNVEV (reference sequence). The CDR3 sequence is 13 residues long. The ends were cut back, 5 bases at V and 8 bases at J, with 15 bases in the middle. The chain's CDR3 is CASSPRGAEGYTF. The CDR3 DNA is TGTGCCAGCAGTCCCCGGGGCGCCGAGGGCTACACCTTC.